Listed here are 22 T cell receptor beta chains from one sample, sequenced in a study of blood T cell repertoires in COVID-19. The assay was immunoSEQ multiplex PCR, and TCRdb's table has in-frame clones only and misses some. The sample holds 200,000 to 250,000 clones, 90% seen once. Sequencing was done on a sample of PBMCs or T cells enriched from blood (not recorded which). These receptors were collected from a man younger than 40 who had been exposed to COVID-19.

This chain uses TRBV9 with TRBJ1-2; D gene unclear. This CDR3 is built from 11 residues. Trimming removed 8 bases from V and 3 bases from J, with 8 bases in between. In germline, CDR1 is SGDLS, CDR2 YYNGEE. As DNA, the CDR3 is TGTGCCAGGGGAGAGCACTATGGCTACACCTTC. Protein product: CARGEHYGYTF.

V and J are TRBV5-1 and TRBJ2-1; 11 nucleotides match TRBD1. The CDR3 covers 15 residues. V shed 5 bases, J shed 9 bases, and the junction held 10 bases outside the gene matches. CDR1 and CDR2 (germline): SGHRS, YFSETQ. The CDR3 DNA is TGCGCCAGCAGTCCCGGGACAGGGGGATCTGGTGAGCAGTTCTTC. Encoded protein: CASSPGTGGSGEQFF.

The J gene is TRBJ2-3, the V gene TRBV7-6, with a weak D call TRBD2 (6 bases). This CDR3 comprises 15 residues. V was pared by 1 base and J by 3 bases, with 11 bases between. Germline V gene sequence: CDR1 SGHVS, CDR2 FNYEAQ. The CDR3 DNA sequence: TGTGCCAGCAGCTTAGTGGTCGGGGGAACAGATACGCAGTATTTT. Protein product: CASSLVVGGTDTQYF.

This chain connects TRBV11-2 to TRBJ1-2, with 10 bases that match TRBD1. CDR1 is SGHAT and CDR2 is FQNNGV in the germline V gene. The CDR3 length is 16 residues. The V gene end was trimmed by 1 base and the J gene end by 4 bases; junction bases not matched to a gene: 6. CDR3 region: CASSLGGTGAPYGYTF. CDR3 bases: TGTGCCAGCAGCTTAGGGGGGACAGGGGCCCCCTATGGCTACACCTTC. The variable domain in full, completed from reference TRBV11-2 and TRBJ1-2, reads EAGVAQSPRYKIIEKRQSVAFWCNPISGHATLYWYQQILGQGPKLLIQFQNNGVVDDSQLPKDRFSAERLKGVDSTLKIQPAKLEDSAVYLCASSLGGTGAPYGYTFGSGTRLTVV.

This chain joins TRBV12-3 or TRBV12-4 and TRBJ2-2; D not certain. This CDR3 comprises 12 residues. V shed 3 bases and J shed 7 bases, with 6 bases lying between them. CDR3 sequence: CASSFGVGELFF. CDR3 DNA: TGTGCCAGCAGTTTCGGTGTCGGGGAGCTGTTTTTT.

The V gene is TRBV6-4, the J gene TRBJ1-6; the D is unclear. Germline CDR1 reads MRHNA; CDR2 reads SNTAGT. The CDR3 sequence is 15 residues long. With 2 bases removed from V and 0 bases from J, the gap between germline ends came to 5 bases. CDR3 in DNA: TGTGCCAGCAGTGACGGGAGCTCCTATAATTCACCCCTCCACTTT. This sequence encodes CASSDGSSYNSPLHF.

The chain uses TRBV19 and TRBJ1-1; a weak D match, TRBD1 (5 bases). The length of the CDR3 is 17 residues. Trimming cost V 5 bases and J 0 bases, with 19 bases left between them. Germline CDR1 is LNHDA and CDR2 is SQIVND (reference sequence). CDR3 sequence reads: CASSPPPRGRVNTEAFF. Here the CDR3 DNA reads TGTGCCAGTAGTCCCCCGCCAAGGGGCAGGGTGAACACTGAAGCTTTCTTT.

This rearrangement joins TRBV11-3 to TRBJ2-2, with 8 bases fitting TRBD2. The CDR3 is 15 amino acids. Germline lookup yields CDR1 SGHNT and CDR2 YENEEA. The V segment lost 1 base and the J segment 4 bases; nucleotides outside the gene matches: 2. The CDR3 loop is CASSLAGGLTGELFF. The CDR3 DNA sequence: TGTGCCAGCAGCTTAGCGGGGGGGCTCACCGGGGAGCTGTTTTTT.

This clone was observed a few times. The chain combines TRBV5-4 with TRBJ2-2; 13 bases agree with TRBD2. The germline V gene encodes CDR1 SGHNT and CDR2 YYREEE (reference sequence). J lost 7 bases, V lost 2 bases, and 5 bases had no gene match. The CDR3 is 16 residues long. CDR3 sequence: CASSLTSGGADGELFF. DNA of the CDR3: TGTGCCAGCAGCTTAACTAGCGGGGGGGCCGACGGGGAGCTGTTTTTT.

The chain's CDR3 is CASSQNTQGGNEKLFF. Here the CDR3 DNA reads TGCGCCAGCAGCCAAAATACTCAGGGAGGGAATGAAAAACTGTTTTTT. The chain carries TRBV5-1 and TRBJ1-4, with TRBD1 as a possible D gene (5 bases). The CDR3 extends over 16 amino acids. The V end lost 4 bases, the J end lost 5 bases, and 18 bases lay between the germline ends. The germline V gene encodes CDR1 SGHRS and CDR2 YFSETQ.

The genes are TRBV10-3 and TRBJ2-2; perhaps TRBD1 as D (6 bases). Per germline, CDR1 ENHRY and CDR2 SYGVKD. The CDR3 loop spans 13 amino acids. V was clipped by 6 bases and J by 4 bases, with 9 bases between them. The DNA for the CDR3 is TGTGCCATCAGGGGGACACCCACCGGGGAGCTGTTTTTT. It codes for CAIRGTPTGELFF.

CDR3 bases: TGTGCCAGCAGCCCAGAACTAGGGGAGACCCAGTACTTC. Its translation is CASSPELGETQYF. The rearrangement joins TRBV7-3 to TRBJ2-5; D is possibly TRBD2 (5 bases). The germline V gene encodes CDR1 SGHTA and CDR2 FQGTGA. The V gene lost 5 bases and the J gene lost 5 bases, with 12 bases spanning the gap. This CDR3 region has 13 residues. Complete variable domain (other parts from reference TRBV7-3 and TRBJ2-5): GAGVSQTPSNKVTEKGKYVELRCDPISGHTALYWYRQSLGQGPEFLIYFQGTGAADDSGLPNDRFFAVRPEGSVSTLKIQRTERGDSAVYLCASSPELGETQYFGPGTRLLVL.

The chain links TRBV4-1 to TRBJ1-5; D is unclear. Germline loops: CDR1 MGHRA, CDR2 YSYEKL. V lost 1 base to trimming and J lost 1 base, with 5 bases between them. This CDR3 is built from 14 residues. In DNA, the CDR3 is TGCGCCAGCAGCCAAGGCGAAAGCAATCAGCCCCAGCATTTT. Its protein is CASSQGESNQPQHF.

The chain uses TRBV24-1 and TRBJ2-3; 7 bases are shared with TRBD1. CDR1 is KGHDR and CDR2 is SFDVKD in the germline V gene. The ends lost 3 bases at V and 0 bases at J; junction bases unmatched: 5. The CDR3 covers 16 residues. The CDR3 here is CATSDPEDRSTDTQYF. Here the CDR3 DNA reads TGTGCCACCAGTGATCCGGAGGACAGGAGCACAGATACGCAGTATTTT.

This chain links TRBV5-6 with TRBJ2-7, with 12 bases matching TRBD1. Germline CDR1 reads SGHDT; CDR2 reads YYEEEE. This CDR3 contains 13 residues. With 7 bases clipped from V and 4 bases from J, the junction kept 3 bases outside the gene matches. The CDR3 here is CASLGQGAYEQYF. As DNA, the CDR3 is TGTGCCAGCTTGGGACAGGGGGCGTACGAGCAGTACTTC.

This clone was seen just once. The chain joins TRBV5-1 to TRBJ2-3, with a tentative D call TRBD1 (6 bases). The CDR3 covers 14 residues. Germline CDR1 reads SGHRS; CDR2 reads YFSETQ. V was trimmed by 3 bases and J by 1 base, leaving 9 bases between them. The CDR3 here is CASSSRGGTDTQYF. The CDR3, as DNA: TGCGCCAGCAGCTCCAGGGGTGGCACAGATACGCAGTATTTT.

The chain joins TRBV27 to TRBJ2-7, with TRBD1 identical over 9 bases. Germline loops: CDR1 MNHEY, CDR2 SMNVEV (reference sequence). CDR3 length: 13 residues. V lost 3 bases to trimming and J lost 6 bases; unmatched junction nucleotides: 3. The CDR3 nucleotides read TGTGCCAGCAGTTTGGTGACAGGGGGCGAGCAGTACTTC. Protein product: CASSLVTGGEQYF.

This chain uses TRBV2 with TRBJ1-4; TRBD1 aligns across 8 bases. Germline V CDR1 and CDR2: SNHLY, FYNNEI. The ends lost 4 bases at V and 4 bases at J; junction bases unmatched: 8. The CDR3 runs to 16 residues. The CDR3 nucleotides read TGTGCCAGCAGTGCCCTAGACAGGGGTGGTAATGAAAAACTGTTTTTT. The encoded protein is CASSALDRGGNEKLFF. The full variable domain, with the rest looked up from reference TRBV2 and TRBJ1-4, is EPEVTQTPSHQVTQMGQEVILRCVPISNHLYFYWYRQILGQKVEFLVSFYNNEISEKSEIFDDQFSVERPDGSNFTLKIRSTKLEDSAMYFCASSALDRGGNEKLFFGSGTQLSVL.

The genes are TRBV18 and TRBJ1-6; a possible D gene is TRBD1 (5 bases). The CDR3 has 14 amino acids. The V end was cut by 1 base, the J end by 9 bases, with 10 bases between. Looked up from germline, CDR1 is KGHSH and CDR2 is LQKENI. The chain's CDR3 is CASSPLDSVSPLHF. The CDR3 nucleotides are TGTGCCAGCTCACCACTCGACAGCGTTTCACCCCTCCACTTT.

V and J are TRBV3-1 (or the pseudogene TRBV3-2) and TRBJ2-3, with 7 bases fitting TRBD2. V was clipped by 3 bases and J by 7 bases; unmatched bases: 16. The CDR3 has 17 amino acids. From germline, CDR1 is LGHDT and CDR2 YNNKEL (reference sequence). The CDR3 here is CASSQGPLSGYQYTQYF. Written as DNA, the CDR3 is TGTGCCAGCAGCCAGGGCCCCCTTAGCGGGTATCAATATACGCAGTATTTT.

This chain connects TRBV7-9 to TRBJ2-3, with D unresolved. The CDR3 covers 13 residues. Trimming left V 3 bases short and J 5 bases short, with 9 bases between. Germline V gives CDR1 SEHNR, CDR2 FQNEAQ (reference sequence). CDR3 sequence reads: CASSFGLVDTQYF. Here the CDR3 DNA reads TGTGCCAGCAGCTTCGGGTTGGTAGATACGCAGTATTTT.

The CDR3 sequence is CATSGGGKGTGELFF. CDR3 DNA sequence: TGTGCCACCAGTGGCGGAGGGAAGGGCACCGGGGAGCTGTTTTTT. V is TRBV24-1 and J is TRBJ2-2; D may be TRBD2 (6 bases). Germline V gene data show CDR1 as KGHDR and CDR2 as SFDVKD. V was trimmed by 5 bases and J by 4 bases, leaving 13 bases between them. This CDR3 has 15 amino acids.